The entry below describes one T cell receptor (beta chain). This clone showed up just once. Its binding antigen is unknown. Qualities for individual bases were not recorded, and no much larger clone is one base off. Whole blood was collected in K2EDTA tubes by collaborating institutions according to the institutions' own protocols. For TCRbeta analysis, collaborator samples were shipped as frozen whole blood, as isolated PBMCs, or as DNA extracted from either sample type. Trimming takes 1 base off V and 4 bases off J; junction bases not matched to a gene: 10. Taken from cysteine to phenylalanine, the CDR3 has 17 residues. CDR3 DNA is the only sequence kept; it has 51 bases, read in frame from the first base. Reading the germline V gene gives CDR1 LGHNT and CDR2 FRNRAP. TCRbeta CDR3 regions were amplified from genomic DNA using the immunoSEQ Assay, a bias-controlled multiplex PCR. Regarding the original processing steps: Within the assay, amplification of reference gene primers was used to estimate how many nucleated cells each sample contained. To quantify the absolute abundance of each unique TCRbeta CDR3 rearrangement, sequence reads were collapsed and filtered. For each sample, productive Simpson clonality was calculated as the square root of Simpson's diversity index across productive rearrangements. Entries here come from immuneACCESS through TCRdb and include only in-frame sequences with V and J called. Some clones fail to appear in such tables; in the studies checked, an unresolved V gene covers under half of the shortfall, and the cause of the remainder is unknown. V, J and clone size are those of that table, while D and trimming were read from the DNA. This sample has around 450,000 clones in its table, and around 88% of those were observed once. Roughly 4.3% of the sample rests with the top ten.

The data stem from a study of blood T cell repertoires in COVID-19 (dated by TCRdb to between 2020 and 2021). For the wider study: Samples covering the acute and convalescent phases of COVID-19 were provided by collaborators in the United States, Italy and Spain. The prospective study material was composed of cDNA or gDNA derived from T cells, B-cell-depleted T cells, or PBMCs. The dataset comprised deeply sampled blood TCRbeta repertoires from subjects exposed to, actively infected with, or recovered from COVID-19. The repertoires were released in a freely available public database intended as a resource for research on the immune response to SARS-CoV-2. The samples were drawn from the first 160 participants of the ongoing ImmuneRACE study and from 950 to 1,500 subjects provided by 6 global collaborators. The sample metadata nearly always contained a de-identified subject ID, COVID-19 status, age in years and sex. Where available, HLA class I and class II types were taken from metadata supplied by the sample provider and were not determined by assay-based typing.

The paper as a whole reports these results and caveats: Clinical and demographic metadata were provided uncurated, with the amount varying by source and participant.

Material for sequencing was peripheral blood. The sequence came from a woman under 40 with acute or convalescent COVID-19. The chain links TRBV12-5 with TRBJ1-5; the junction holds 7 bases that match TRBD1. Read as DNA, the sequence is TGTGCTAGTGGTTTGGGCCCTAAGACAGGGCGGAATCAGCCCCAGCATTTT. Its translation reads: CASGLGPKTGRNQPQHF.